These T cell receptor beta chains were read from a single sample in a study of T cell repertoires in cytomegalovirus infection. TCRdb re-called the reads through MiXCR, storing one row per CDR3 protein. This repertoire shows tens of thousands of distinct CDR3 sequences, around 3.8% found once; its top ten account for around 21%. The sequencing input was PBMCs. The receptors originated from a human donor in good health (CMV status not recorded). Some clones in this sample may be carry-over from other donors' samples. Both conserved end residues are part of each CDR3. Fields, in order: CDR3 protein, CDR3 DNA, V gene, J gene, D gene, clone size. A D gene is named only where the DNA matches it firmly. Clone size is shown for a subset of rows, as once, few, many or a class of expanded clone.

CDR3 protein: CASSLASNQPQHF; CDR3 DNA: TGTGCCAGCAGCTTAGCAAGCAATCAGCCCCAGCATTTT; V gene: TRBV7-2; J gene: TRBJ1-5; D gene: -; clone size: many
CDR3 protein: CASSLGVQETQYF; CDR3 DNA: TGTGCCAGCAGCTTAGGAGTACAAGAGACCCAGTACTTC; V gene: TRBV7-8; J gene: TRBJ2-5; D gene: -; clone size: many
CDR3 protein: CASSGDRGHGYTF; CDR3 DNA: TGTGCCAGCAGCGGGGACAGGGGGCATGGCTACACCTTC; V gene: TRBV7-2; J gene: TRBJ1-2; D gene: TRBD1; clone size: -
CDR3 protein: CASRRTGQNTEAFF; CDR3 DNA: TGTGCCAGCAGACGAACGGGCCAAAACACTGAAGCTTTCTTT; V gene: TRBV12-3/TRBV12-4; J gene: TRBJ1-1; D gene: -; clone size: many
CDR3 protein: CSVSTGTSVQNIQYF; CDR3 DNA: TGCAGCGTATCAACCGGGACTAGCGTACAAAACATTCAGTACTTC; V gene: TRBV29-1; J gene: TRBJ2-4; D gene: TRBD2; clone size: few
CDR3 protein: CSGPGGFGNTIYF; CDR3 DNA: TGCAGTGGACCAGGGGGGTTCGGAAACACCATATATTTT; V gene: TRBV20-1; J gene: TRBJ1-3; D gene: TRBD1; clone size: many
CDR3 protein: CASTHRATNEKLFF; CDR3 DNA: TGTGCCAGCACCCACAGAGCAACTAATGAAAAACTGTTTTTT; V gene: TRBV5-8; J gene: TRBJ1-4; D gene: -; clone size: many
CDR3 protein: CASSYGTPSYNEQFF; CDR3 DNA: TGTGCCAGCAGTTACGGGACACCATCCTACAATGAGCAGTTCTTC; V gene: TRBV6-2/TRBV6-3; J gene: TRBJ2-1; D gene: -; clone size: many
CDR3 protein: CASSLGFASGNTIYF; CDR3 DNA: TGTGCCAGCAGCTTAGGATTCGCCTCTGGAAACACCATATATTTT; V gene: TRBV7-2; J gene: TRBJ1-3; D gene: -; clone size: many
CDR3 protein: CASSLQTGAGYTF; CDR3 DNA: TGTGCCAGCAGCTTACAGACGGGAGCGGGCTACACCTTC; V gene: TRBV7-6; J gene: TRBJ1-2; D gene: -; clone size: many
CDR3 protein: CASSLGWGPGGETDTQYF; CDR3 DNA: TGTGCCAGCAGCTTAGGGTGGGGGCCAGGGGGCGAGACAGATACGCAGTATTTT; V gene: TRBV7-6; J gene: TRBJ2-3; D gene: TRBD1; clone size: many
CDR3 protein: CASTTSGSLTQYF; CDR3 DNA: TGTGCCAGCACGACTAGCGGGAGCCTGACCCAGTACTTC; V gene: TRBV7-2; J gene: TRBJ2-5; D gene: TRBD2; clone size: many
CDR3 protein: CASKVGGHSNQPQHF; CDR3 DNA: TGTGCCAGTAAAGTTGGGGGACATAGCAATCAGCCCCAGCATTTT; V gene: TRBV19; J gene: TRBJ1-5; D gene: -; clone size: many
CDR3 protein: CASRGLRGEQFF; CDR3 DNA: TGTGCCAGCAGGGGGCTACGGGGTGAGCAGTTCTTC; V gene: TRBV2; J gene: TRBJ2-1; D gene: -; clone size: -
CDR3 protein: CASSFSGGTTDTQYF; CDR3 DNA: TGTGCCAGCAGTTTTAGCGGGGGGACCACAGATACGCAGTATTTT; V gene: TRBV28; J gene: TRBJ2-3; D gene: TRBD2; clone size: many
CDR3 protein: CASSLVRGLVPDTQYF; CDR3 DNA: TGTGCCAGCAGCTTAGTGAGGGGACTAGTCCCAGATACGCAGTATTTT; V gene: TRBV7-2; J gene: TRBJ2-3; D gene: TRBD2; clone size: many
CDR3 protein: CAITTGGASYNEQFF; CDR3 DNA: TGTGCCATCACAACCGGGGGGGCGTCATACAATGAGCAGTTCTTC; V gene: TRBV7-2; J gene: TRBJ2-1; D gene: TRBD2; clone size: many
CDR3 protein: CASSLYSGARNQPQHF; CDR3 DNA: TGTGCCAGCAGCTTATACTCCGGGGCCAGGAATCAGCCCCAGCATTTT; V gene: TRBV7-2; J gene: TRBJ1-5; D gene: -; clone size: many
CDR3 protein: CASSPGAGGTEAFF; CDR3 DNA: TGTGCCAGCAGCCCCGGGGCAGGGGGCACTGAAGCTTTCTTT; V gene: TRBV7-3; J gene: TRBJ1-1; D gene: TRBD1; clone size: many
CDR3 protein: CASGSLIRVCETQYF; CDR3 DNA: TGTGCTAGTGGTTCGTTAATCCGGGTTTGCGAGACCCAGTACTTC; V gene: TRBV12-5; J gene: TRBJ2-5; D gene: -; clone size: many
CDR3 protein: CASSSGLYEQYF; CDR3 DNA: TGTGCCAGCAGCTCAGGACTTTACGAGCAGTACTTC; V gene: TRBV7-8; J gene: TRBJ2-7; D gene: -; clone size: many
CDR3 protein: CSGTNANTEAFF; CDR3 DNA: TGCAGCGGAACTAACGCGAACACTGAAGCTTTCTTT; V gene: TRBV29-1; J gene: TRBJ1-1; D gene: -; clone size: many
CDR3 protein: CASTRNREGQPQHF; CDR3 DNA: TGTGCCAGCACTCGCAACAGGGAGGGACAGCCCCAGCATTTT; V gene: TRBV6-5; J gene: TRBJ1-5; D gene: -; clone size: -
CDR3 protein: CASSYLETGTYEQYF; CDR3 DNA: TGTGCCAGCAGTTACTTGGAGACAGGTACCTACGAGCAGTACTTC; V gene: TRBV6-6; J gene: TRBJ2-7; D gene: -; clone size: many
CDR3 protein: CSAPTSGGNNEQFF; CDR3 DNA: TGCAGTGCTCCGACTAGCGGGGGGAACAATGAGCAGTTCTTC; V gene: TRBV20-1; J gene: TRBJ2-1; D gene: TRBD2; clone size: many
CDR3 protein: CASSFQVGGETQYF; CDR3 DNA: TGTGCCAGCAGCTTTCAAGTGGGGGGAGAGACCCAGTACTTC; V gene: TRBV7-2; J gene: TRBJ2-5; D gene: -; clone size: many